These 11 T cell receptor beta chains share one sample of origin, sequenced in a study of T-cell reconstitution after alpha-beta-depleted transplantation in children. Library preparation (for TCRbeta) was performed with unique molecular identifiers. TCRdb redid the calling of the PCR reads with MiXCR, one entry per CDR3 protein. The sample lists hundreds of thousands of distinct CDR3 sequences, 8% to 10% occurring once. The sample here was PBMCs from the stem cell graft donor, taken from the stem cell graft. The source of these receptors is a human donor who donated a stem cell graft to a child with acute lymphoblastic leukemia.

This clonotype was observed a few times. V gene TRBV6-1 combines with J gene TRBJ2-2; 7 nucleotides align to TRBD2. Trimming removed 6 bases from V and 4 bases from J; junction bases left unmatched: 11. This CDR3 has 16 amino acids. The germline gives CDR1 MNHNS, CDR2 SASEGT. The CDR3 spells CASRPAGSGSTGELFF. Written as DNA, the CDR3 is TGTGCCAGCAGACCAGCGGGGTCGGGAAGCACCGGGGAGCTGTTTTTT.

The chain combines TRBV7-9 with TRBJ2-3; D is undetermined. V was shortened by 8 bases and J by 10 bases, with 10 bases between the two germline ends. This CDR3 has 10 amino acids. CDR1 and CDR2 (germline): SEHNR, FQNEAQ (reference sequence). Written as DNA, the CDR3 is TGTGCCAGCGTCGGAAAGGCGCAGTATTTT. This translates into CASVGKAQYF.

This clonotype has at least ten counts. The chain uses TRBV18 and TRBJ1-3; D gene uncertain. Germline V CDR1 and CDR2: KGHSH, LQKENI. Trimming left V 5 bases short and J 0 bases short, with 14 bases between. The CDR3 extends over 16 amino acids. The CDR3 reads CASSRTWARSGNTIYF. The CDR3 bases are TGTGCCAGCTCAAGAACGTGGGCGCGCTCTGGAAACACCATATATTTT.

This clonotype was found many times. The chain links TRBV7-2 to TRBJ2-7, with D unresolved. Germline V CDR1 and CDR2: SGHTA, FQGNSA. The CDR3 spans 14 residues. V was clipped by 5 bases and J by 3 bases, with 14 bases between them. The CDR3 here is CASSPMVGNYEQYF. The CDR3 coding sequence is TGTGCCAGCAGCCCCATGGTGGGAAACTACGAGCAGTACTTC.

Ten or more counts support this clonotype. V usage is TRBV7-2 and J usage is TRBJ2-7; a possible D gene is TRBD1 (5 bases). Germline V gene sequence: CDR1 SGHTA, CDR2 FQGNSA. V shed 1 base and J shed 1 base, with 17 bases lying between them. This CDR3 contains 17 residues. The CDR3 loop reads CASSLGSFAGQSYEQYF. Written as DNA, the CDR3 is TGTGCCAGCAGCTTAGGATCGTTCGCAGGGCAATCCTACGAGCAGTACTTC.

This sequence joins TRBV3-1 and TRBJ2-2; 14 bases fit TRBD2. CDR3 length equals 17 residues. V shed 4 bases and J 4 bases; nucleotides not matched to a gene: 5. Germline assignment: CDR1 LGHDT and CDR2 YNNKEL (reference sequence). The chain's CDR3 is CASSPRLAGGSTGELFF. CDR3 in DNA: TGTGCCAGCAGCCCTCGACTAGCGGGGGGGAGCACCGGGGAGCTGTTTTTT.

The V call is TRBV2, the J call TRBJ2-1; D ambiguous. V lost 9 bases, J lost 9 bases, and 18 bases lay in between. The germline V gene encodes CDR1 SNHLY and CDR2 FYNNEI. This CDR3 is built from 13 residues. CDR3 nucleotide sequence: TGTGCCAGTCCGGGCCCGCTATTGGGTGAGCAGTTCTTC. It encodes CASPGPLLGEQFF.

This clonotype was detected many times. The gene calls are TRBV3-1 and TRBJ1-3; a weak D match, TRBD1 (5 bases). CDR3 size: 18 residues. The V gene's germline CDR1 is LGHDT and CDR2 YNNKEL (reference sequence). Deletions cut 0 bases from V and 1 base from J, with 16 bases between. The CDR3 sequence: CASSQDIPGTLSGNTIYF. CDR3 coding DNA: TGTGCCAGCAGCCAAGATATCCCAGGGACCCTTTCTGGAAACACCATATATTTT.

The chain is built from TRBV6-1 and TRBJ2-1; weak D call: TRBD2 (5 bases). Germline V gene lookup returns CDR1 MNHNS and CDR2 SASEGT. This CDR3 spans 17 amino acids. Trimming pared 4 bases from V and 13 bases from J, leaving 29 bases between. The DNA of the CDR3 is TGTGCCAGCAGTGGTCAGTCCATCTCCCCAGCGGAGGTCGGCCAGTTCTTC. This translates into CASSGQSISPAEVGQFF.

This clonotype was observed many times. V and J are TRBV29-1 and TRBJ2-7, with 11 bases aligning to TRBD2. Looked up from germline, CDR1 is SQVTM and CDR2 is ANQGSEA. J lost 6 bases, V lost 6 bases, and 10 bases had no gene match. The CDR3 consists of 14 residues. CDR3 DNA sequence: TGCAGCGTCGGGACTAGCGGCGCCACTAGCGAGCAGTACTTC. Amino acid sequence: CSVGTSGATSEQYF.

This clonotype was counted ten times or more. The chain couples TRBV18 to TRBJ2-5, with D unclear. The ends were cut back, 4 bases at V and 5 bases at J, with 8 bases in the middle. Looked up from germline, CDR1 is KGHSH and CDR2 is LQKENI. The CDR3 loop spans 12 amino acids. CDR3 sequence reads: CASSQGSETQYF. Written as DNA, the CDR3 is TGTGCCAGCTCACAAGGGTCCGAGACCCAGTACTTC.